Listed below are T cell receptor beta chains from one sample, sequenced in a study of T cells in Graves' hyperthyroidism and ophthalmopathy. TCRdb ran MiXCR on the multiplex PCR reads and lists one entry per CDR3 protein. The data hold some 690,000 distinct CDR3 sequences, with roughly 17% observed a single time. Sequenced material: blood. The receptors here all came from a man aged 45-60 years with Graves' hyperthyroidism. CDR3s include the opening cysteine and the closing phenylalanine or tryptophan. D genes are given only for firm matches. Not every row has a clone size; where given, it reads once, few, many or a size class.

v_call: TRBV12-3/TRBV12-4; d_call: -; j_call: TRBJ1-1; cdr3_length: 15; clone_size: -; cdr3_nt: TGTGCCAGCAGTCCCCTGTGGGGGCTGAACACTGAAGCTTTCTTT; cdr3_aa: CASSPLWGLNTEAFF
v_call: TRBV12-3/TRBV12-4; d_call: -; j_call: TRBJ2-7; cdr3_length: 17; clone_size: many; cdr3_nt: TGTGCCAGCAGCCGCAGGGTTACGGGATTGACCCCCCACGAGCAGTACTTC; cdr3_aa: CASSRRVTGLTPHEQYF
v_call: TRBV7-6; d_call: TRBD2; j_call: TRBJ2-3; cdr3_length: 16; clone_size: many; cdr3_nt: TGTGCCAGCAGCCGATATAGCGGGAGGGGTACAGATACGCAGTATTTT; cdr3_aa: CASSRYSGRGTDTQYF
v_call: TRBV7-9; d_call: TRBD1; j_call: TRBJ2-2; cdr3_length: 16; clone_size: few; cdr3_nt: TGTGCCAGCAGGTCAAGACAGGGGACGAACACCGGGGAGCTGTTTTTT; cdr3_aa: CASRSRQGTNTGELFF
v_call: TRBV13; d_call: TRBD1; j_call: TRBJ2-7; cdr3_length: 15; clone_size: -; cdr3_nt: TGTGCCAGCAGTACCGGACAGGGATCAGGCTACGAGCAGTACTTC; cdr3_aa: CASSTGQGSGYEQYF
v_call: TRBV29-1; d_call: -; j_call: TRBJ2-7; cdr3_length: 13; clone_size: -; cdr3_nt: TGCAGCGTTGTCGTGGGGGGACCCTACGAGCAGTACTTC; cdr3_aa: CSVVVGGPYEQYF
v_call: TRBV11-1; d_call: -; j_call: TRBJ1-2; cdr3_length: 14; clone_size: many; cdr3_nt: TGTGCCAGCAGCTTCGGCAGGGGAGGCTATGGCTACACCTTC; cdr3_aa: CASSFGRGGYGYTF
v_call: TRBV29-1; d_call: TRBD2; j_call: TRBJ2-5; cdr3_length: 13; clone_size: many; cdr3_nt: TGCAGCGTTGATCTGCTAGCGGGAGAGACCCAGTACTTC; cdr3_aa: CSVDLLAGETQYF
v_call: TRBV28; d_call: TRBD1; j_call: TRBJ2-1; cdr3_length: 14; clone_size: many; cdr3_nt: TGTGCCAGCAGTACGGGACAGGGGGCAAATGAGCAGTTCTTC; cdr3_aa: CASSTGQGANEQFF
v_call: TRBV7-2; d_call: -; j_call: TRBJ1-5; cdr3_length: 17; clone_size: few; cdr3_nt: TGTGCCAGCAGCGGCACACGAGGCGCATTGGTTAGTCAGCCCCAGCATTTT; cdr3_aa: CASSGTRGALVSQPQHF
v_call: TRBV15; d_call: TRBD1; j_call: TRBJ1-3; cdr3_length: 16; clone_size: -; cdr3_nt: TGTGCCACCAGCAGAGATCCAGGGGGCTCTGGAAACACCATATATTTT; cdr3_aa: CATSRDPGGSGNTIYF
v_call: TRBV20-1; d_call: TRBD2; j_call: TRBJ2-1; cdr3_length: 14; clone_size: many; cdr3_nt: TGCAGTGCAGAATCTAGCGGACCATACAATGAGCAGTTCTTC; cdr3_aa: CSAESSGPYNEQFF
v_call: TRBV10-3; d_call: TRBD1; j_call: TRBJ2-7; cdr3_length: 17; clone_size: few; cdr3_nt: TGTGCCATCAGTGAAGGCCCCTCTGGACAGGGAGGTTACGAGCAGTACTTC; cdr3_aa: CAISEGPSGQGGYEQYF
v_call: TRBV27; d_call: TRBD2; j_call: TRBJ2-2; cdr3_length: 16; clone_size: -; cdr3_nt: TGTGCCAGCAATCCAGGGACTAGCGGGAACACCGGGGAGCTGTTTTTT; cdr3_aa: CASNPGTSGNTGELFF
v_call: TRBV7-3; d_call: -; j_call: TRBJ2-1; cdr3_length: 16; clone_size: many; cdr3_nt: TGTGCCAGCAGTTCCCTAGGAGCCAGCACCTACAATGAGCAGTTCTTC; cdr3_aa: CASSSLGASTYNEQFF
v_call: TRBV9; d_call: TRBD2; j_call: TRBJ2-1; cdr3_length: 18; clone_size: many; cdr3_nt: TGTGCCAGCAGCGTAGTGGGACATAGCGGGATATTGGGGAATGAGCAGTTCTTC; cdr3_aa: CASSVVGHSGILGNEQFF
v_call: TRBV20-1; d_call: TRBD2; j_call: TRBJ2-5; cdr3_length: 15; clone_size: -; cdr3_nt: TGCAGTGCTATCAACCCAGCGGGATTTTCAGAGACCCAGTACTTC; cdr3_aa: CSAINPAGFSETQYF
v_call: TRBV30; d_call: -; j_call: TRBJ1-5; cdr3_length: 15; clone_size: few; cdr3_nt: TGTGCCTGGAGTCATAGATGGGGGGGAGGCCAGCCCCAGCATTTT; cdr3_aa: CAWSHRWGGGQPQHF
v_call: TRBV6-2/TRBV6-3; d_call: TRBD2; j_call: TRBJ2-2; cdr3_length: 15; clone_size: few; cdr3_nt: TGTGCCAGCAGTTATAAGCGGGGATACACCGGGGAGCTGTTTTTT; cdr3_aa: CASSYKRGYTGELFF
v_call: TRBV3-1; d_call: -; j_call: TRBJ2-7; cdr3_length: 16; clone_size: few; cdr3_nt: TGTGCCAGCAGCCAAGGTCACCACGGGGCAGTCTACGAGCAGTACTTC; cdr3_aa: CASSQGHHGAVYEQYF
v_call: TRBV20-1; d_call: -; j_call: TRBJ2-7; cdr3_length: 12; clone_size: few; cdr3_nt: TGCAGTGCCCCTGAAGGGCTCTACGAGCAGTACTTC; cdr3_aa: CSAPEGLYEQYF
v_call: TRBV28; d_call: TRBD2; j_call: TRBJ2-7; cdr3_length: 16; clone_size: few; cdr3_nt: TGTGCCAGCACCCCAGGGACTAGCGGGGGTACCTACGAGCAGTACTTC; cdr3_aa: CASTPGTSGGTYEQYF
v_call: TRBV19; d_call: -; j_call: TRBJ2-5; cdr3_length: 15; clone_size: few; cdr3_nt: TGTGCCAGTAGTATAAGGGAGGACAGAAAAGAGACCCAGTACTTC; cdr3_aa: CASSIREDRKETQYF
v_call: TRBV28; d_call: -; j_call: TRBJ1-1; cdr3_length: 15; clone_size: many; cdr3_nt: TGTGCCAGCAGTTTATTTGGGGAACTGAACACTGAAGCTTTCTTT; cdr3_aa: CASSLFGELNTEAFF
v_call: TRBV3-1; d_call: -; j_call: TRBJ1-2; cdr3_length: 12; clone_size: many; cdr3_nt: TGTGCCAGCAGCCAAGGCCCAGATGGCTACACCTTC; cdr3_aa: CASSQGPDGYTF
v_call: TRBV7-9; d_call: TRBD1; j_call: TRBJ2-5; cdr3_length: 17; clone_size: few; cdr3_nt: TGTGCCAGCACGTTTTTCTACGCGGACAGGGGGGGCGGGTCCCAGTACTTC; cdr3_aa: CASTFFYADRGGGSQYF
v_call: TRBV20-1; d_call: -; j_call: TRBJ2-1; cdr3_length: 14; clone_size: -; cdr3_nt: TGCAGTGCTAGAGATTTCACACCATACAATGAGCAGTTCTTC; cdr3_aa: CSARDFTPYNEQFF
v_call: TRBV28; d_call: -; j_call: TRBJ2-7; cdr3_length: 14; clone_size: many; cdr3_nt: TGTGCCAGCAACGAAGAGGGGTTCTCCTACGAGCAGTACTTC; cdr3_aa: CASNEEGFSYEQYF
v_call: TRBV19; d_call: TRBD2; j_call: TRBJ2-7; cdr3_length: 14; clone_size: many; cdr3_nt: TGTGCCAGTAGTGCCAGCGGGGGGACCTACGAGCAGTACTTC; cdr3_aa: CASSASGGTYEQYF
v_call: TRBV13; d_call: -; j_call: TRBJ1-4; cdr3_length: 16; clone_size: -; cdr3_nt: TGTGCCAGCAGCTCCAACTTGGGGATCCCGGAGGAAAAACTGTTTTTT; cdr3_aa: CASSSNLGIPEEKLFF
v_call: TRBV7-3; d_call: -; j_call: TRBJ2-3; cdr3_length: 13; clone_size: many; cdr3_nt: TGTGCCAGCAGCTTAGGACCGGGGGATACGCAGTATTTT; cdr3_aa: CASSLGPGDTQYF
v_call: TRBV6-2/TRBV6-3; d_call: -; j_call: TRBJ2-7; cdr3_length: 15; clone_size: many; cdr3_nt: TGTGCCAGCAGTTACGAAGAGGTCTCCATGTACGAGCAGTACTTC; cdr3_aa: CASSYEEVSMYEQYF
v_call: TRBV11-2; d_call: -; j_call: TRBJ1-1; cdr3_length: 15; clone_size: -; cdr3_nt: TGTGCCAGCAGCTTAGAGGCGGGGGGCAACACTGAAGCTTTCTTT; cdr3_aa: CASSLEAGGNTEAFF
v_call: TRBV20-1; d_call: -; j_call: TRBJ2-7; cdr3_length: 16; clone_size: many; cdr3_nt: TGCAGTGCTCTGTTACCGCGGGCCCTAAAAGGCTACGAGCAGTACTTC; cdr3_aa: CSALLPRALKGYEQYF